The entry that follows covers one TCR beta chain sequence. Its target is unknown. Germline V gene data show CDR1 as MGHRA and CDR2 as YSYEKL. The J segment lost 6 bases and the V segment lost 4 bases, leaving 3 bases of the junction unmatched. The CDR3 contains 14 residues. Normal lung sampling was at least 3 cm from the tumour, as distant as possible. The data were obtained in a study of immune cell composition in non-small cell lung cancer. Whole-study findings and limits: Around four fifths of squamous and around a third of adenocarcinoma cases had tumour-associated clones >0.5%.

Assay: immunoSEQ multiplex PCR; the TCRdb copy retains only in-frame clones and omits some. The sample lists some 6,000 clones, about 71% seen once, with about 6.1% in the top ten. The sample comprised non-adjacent lung tissue. This clonotype was sampled from a human donor with non-small cell lung cancer. The rearrangement joins TRBV4-1 to TRBJ1-5; 10 nucleotides line up with TRBD1. The CDR3 here is CASSPGTGVQPQHF. Here the CDR3 DNA reads TGCGCCAGCAGCCCGGGGACAGGGGTTCAGCCCCAGCATTTT.